This TCR beta chain was sequenced in a study of shared clonotypes between healthy human individuals. Study at large: A donor's plate count was three for CD4 naive and three for CD4 memory; CD8 naive had two and CD8 memory one. The study, taken as a whole, reports: Naive subsets usually exceeded memory subsets in estimated richness.

The assay was immunoSEQ multiplex PCR, and TCRdb's table has in-frame clones only and misses some. The sample lists about 2.5 million clones, 80% to 95% occurring once. Concerning this clone: Antigen: not known.

V lost 1 base, J lost 4 bases, and 13 bases lay in between. CDR1 MNHEY and CDR2 SVGAGI come from the germline V gene. The CDR3 has 16 residues. Material: naive CD4+ T cells from PBMCs. The subset was: CD45RA+ positively selected. The clonotype originates from a man between 18 and 35 years old in good health. Some clones in this sample may be carry-over from other donors' samples. V gene TRBV6-5 combines with J gene TRBJ1-4; no definite D call. The CDR3 reads CASSYYRVGFNEKLFF. CDR3 sequence (DNA): TGTGCCAGCAGTTACTACAGAGTAGGGTTTAATGAAAAACTGTTTTTT.